These 8 T cell receptor beta chains were all obtained from the same sample, sequenced in a study of cytomegalovirus exposure and HLA in healthy donors. PCR was performed using 60 Vbeta and 13 Jbeta primers. This table comes from immunoSEQ multiplex PCR, and its TCRdb copy is limited to in-frame clones, with some not included. The table lists some 150,000 clones, roughly 82% of them singletons. Input material: PBMCs. The receptors stem from a man between 50 and 59 years old in good health and CMV-seropositive.

This chain connects TRBV2 to TRBJ2-5; 11 bases fit TRBD1. Germline V gene sequence: CDR1 SNHLY, CDR2 FYNNEI. The trim removed 4 bases at V and 5 bases at J, leaving 12 bases unmatched. This CDR3 spans 17 amino acids. This chain's CDR3 is CASSGLRTGGFSETQYF. CDR3 DNA: TGTGCCAGCAGTGGTTTGAGGACAGGGGGCTTCTCTGAGACCCAGTACTTC.

The chain couples TRBV19 to TRBJ2-1; 10 bases agree with TRBD2. Looked up from germline, CDR1 is LNHDA and CDR2 is SQIVND (reference sequence). CDR3 length equals 14 residues. V was pared by 6 bases and J by 5 bases, with 4 bases of the junction left unmatched. The CDR3 spells CASSVAGGHNEQFF. The CDR3 DNA reads TGTGCCAGTAGCGTAGCGGGGGGCCACAATGAGCAGTTCTTC.

This clone was observed a single time. V and J are TRBV10-1 and TRBJ2-5; the match to TRBD1 covers 10 bases. The junction had 9 bases not matched to a gene; V was cut back by 0 bases and J by 11 bases. Germline-derived CDR1 and CDR2 are WNHNN and SYGVQD (reference sequence). The length of the CDR3 is 15 residues. The CDR3, as DNA: TGCGCCAGCAGTGAGTCGGGACAGGGGAGGGAGGGGCAGTACTTC. Amino acids: CASSESGQGREGQYF.

The J gene is TRBJ2-1, the V gene TRBV7-3, with 8 bases identical to TRBD2. J was trimmed by 1 base and V by 2 bases; bases with no gene match: 4. The CDR3 totals 16 residues. Germline V CDR1 and CDR2: SGHTA, FQGTGA. For the CDR3, the DNA is TGTGCCAGCAGCTTAGATCCGGGGGGGTCCTACAATGAGCAGTTCTTC. Its translation is CASSLDPGGSYNEQFF.

The chain recombines TRBV27 with TRBJ2-3, with a tentative D call TRBD1 (6 bases). CDR3 size: 17 residues. Germline V gives CDR1 MNHEY, CDR2 SMNVEV (reference sequence). V lost 4 bases and J 1 base, leaving 18 bases between the germline ends. CDR3: CASSSALRGIGTDTQYF. DNA of the CDR3: TGTGCCAGCAGTTCCGCCCTCAGGGGTATCGGCACAGATACGCAGTATTTT.

The CDR3 nucleotides read TGTGCCAGCAGCGCCCAGTCAGATACGCAGTATTTT. It translates to CASSAQSDTQYF. This rearrangement joins TRBV11-2 to TRBJ2-3; no clear D gene. From germline, CDR1 is SGHAT and CDR2 FQNNGV. The length of the CDR3 is 12 residues. Trimming took off 5 bases at V and 4 bases at J, with 7 bases between the two ends.

Only one count was recorded for this clone. The gene calls are TRBV5-4 and TRBJ1-2; TRBD1 matches at 8 bases. V trimming: 4 bases; J trimming: 4 bases; junction bases outside the gene matches: 9. The CDR3 has 15 residues. Germline V lookup: CDR1 SGHNT, CDR2 YYREEE (reference sequence). CDR3 residues: CASSLDRGLSYGYTF. CDR3 DNA: TGTGCCAGCAGCCTCGACAGGGGTCTAAGCTATGGCTACACCTTC.

The rearrangement joins TRBV6-5 to TRBJ1-1; 8 nucleotides match TRBD1. The CDR3 length is 14 residues. Unmatched junction bases numbered 2, after V lost 5 bases and J lost 0 bases. Germline values: CDR1 MNHEY, CDR2 SVGAGI. CDR3 sequence reads: CASSKDRVNTEAFF. The CDR3 nucleotides read TGTGCCAGCAGTAAGGACAGGGTGAACACTGAAGCTTTCTTT.